The 13 T cell receptor beta chains presented below share a single source sample, sequenced in a study of molecular identifiers for immune sequencing clone quantification. TCRdb recomputed calls from the PCR reads with MiXCR, one row per CDR3 protein. The sample yields about 10,000 distinct CDR3 sequences, 20% to 25% seen once. The sample consisted of naive CD8+ T cells from blood, with Jurkat cell RNA spiked in. Subset defined: FACS-sorted CD8+CD4-CCR7+CD45RA+ naive T cells. These receptors came from a human donor in good health. Some libraries in this study had Jurkat cell RNA spiked in.

This clonotype was recorded at least ten times. In DNA, the CDR3 is TGTGCCAGTAGTATAGGGGCGGACCCGAACACCGGGGAGCTGTTTTTT. Residues: CASSIGADPNTGELFF. J is TRBJ2-2 and V is TRBV19; D is ambiguous. The CDR3 is 16 amino acids. The V gene's germline CDR1 is LNHDA and CDR2 SQIVND (reference sequence). V was clipped by 1 base and J by 0 bases, with 9 bases between them.

This clonotype was counted between two and nine times. The rearrangement links TRBV11-2 to TRBJ2-7; TRBD1 matches 9 bases. The CDR3 spans 15 residues. Germline V gene sequence: CDR1 SGHAT, CDR2 FQNNGV. With 4 bases clipped from V and 0 bases from J, the junction kept 4 bases outside the gene matches. CDR3: CASSSGQGHSYEQYF. Written as DNA, the CDR3 is TGTGCCAGCAGCTCAGGACAGGGGCACTCCTACGAGCAGTACTTC.

About this clonotype itself: The DNA is omitted, as the CDR3 cannot be located on it reliably, and the CDR3 follows TCRdb's listing. The rearrangement links TRBV28 to TRBJ2-7; TRBD1 is the table's D call and was not checked against the DNA. 14 amino acids form the CDR3, both terminal residues included. Germline V gives CDR1 MDHEN, CDR2 SYDVKM. The CDR3 here is CASGWGQGAYEQCF.

As for this clonotype: A read error may be the cause here, since a much bigger clone is one base away. Given the absence of the conserved phenylalanine or tryptophan at the CDR3 end, a read error is likely. The chain links TRBV15 to TRBJ2-7; D remains ambiguous. The CDR3 spans 13 residues. V was shortened by 3 bases and J by 3 bases, with 9 bases between the two germline ends. CDR1 is LNHNV, CDR2 YYDKDF, per germline (reference sequence). CDR3 in DNA: TGTGCCACCAGCAGCGCGCCGATCTACGAGCAGTACCTC. Encoded protein: CATSSAPIYEQYL.

By sample share, this clonotype is medium-sized. This chain links TRBV20-1 with TRBJ2-7; D may be TRBD1 or TRBD2 (5 bases each). The germline V and J ends were trimmed by 3 bases and 3 bases, with 15 bases remaining between them. This CDR3 has 14 amino acids. Germline V gene sequence: CDR1 DFQATT, CDR2 SNEGSKA (reference sequence). For the CDR3, the DNA is TGCAGTGCTAGTGGGCAGGGAGAGGGCTACGAGCAGTACTTC. It is translated as CSASGQGEGYEQYF.

V usage is TRBV5-6 and J usage is TRBJ1-3; D remains unclear. The germline CDR1 and CDR2 sequences are SGHDT and YYEEEE. This CDR3 spans 15 amino acids. V was pared by 1 base and J by 1 base, with 9 bases between. In nucleotides, the CDR3 is TGTGCCAGCAGCTTGACAGCCCCTTCTGGAAACACCATATATTTT. Translation: CASSLTAPSGNTIYF. Full variable domain (rest looked up from reference TRBV5-6 and TRBJ1-3): DAGVTQSPTHLIKTRGQQVTLRCSPKSGHDTVSWYQQALGQGPQFIFQYYEEEERQRGNFPDRFSGHQFPNYSSELNVNALLLGDSALYLCASSLTAPSGNTIYFGEGSWLTVV.

A word on this clonotype: A much larger clone differs from this one at a single base, so this may be a read error. The missing conserved phenylalanine or tryptophan at the end of this CDR3 makes a read error likely. The rearrangement links TRBV12-3 or TRBV12-4 to TRBJ2-3; D is tentatively TRBD1 or TRBD2 (6 bases each). This CDR3 is 14 amino acids long. The ends were cut back, 8 bases at V and 5 bases at J, with 17 bases in the middle. CDR3 region: CASVMGGSLDTQYS. Written as DNA, the CDR3 is TGTGCCAGCGTTATGGGGGGCAGTTTAGATACGCAGTATTCT.

Regarding this clonotype: Just one base apart from a much larger clone, this may be a read error. The rearrangement links TRBV4-3 to TRBJ2-5; D not certain. This CDR3 region has 15 residues. The germline gives CDR1 LGHNA, CDR2 YSLEER. This chain's CDR3 is CASSPHFGVSQTRYF. The CDR3 bases are TGCGCCAGCAGCCCACACTTTGGCGTGTCCCAGACCCGGTACTTC.

Only a few counts were recorded for this clonotype. With a much larger clone just one base away, this may be a read error. The rearrangement links TRBV19 to TRBJ2-3, with 8 bases fitting TRBD1. J gave up 6 bases and V 7 bases, and 9 bases lay outside the gene matches. This CDR3 spans 14 amino acids. The V gene's germline CDR1 is LNHDA and CDR2 SQIVND (reference sequence). The CDR3 protein is CASKPWTGSDTQYF. As DNA, the CDR3 is TGTGCCAGTAAACCTTGGACAGGGTCGGATACGCAGTATTTT.

This clonotype appeared many times. The chain carries TRBV12-3 or TRBV12-4 and TRBJ2-5, with 7 bases matching TRBD2. The CDR3 has 16 amino acids. V lost 8 bases and J lost 1; bases outside the gene matches: 13. The CDR3 region is CASSKGVRGGQETQYF. The CDR3 region has the DNA TGTGCCAGCTCTAAAGGGGTTCGCGGGGGCCAAGAGACCCAGTACTTC.

Sample share makes this clonotype medium-sized. V is TRBV14 and J is TRBJ2-7; no firm D call. Trimming removed 1 base from V and 1 base from J, with 8 bases in between. This CDR3 comprises 14 residues. The V gene's germline CDR1 is SGHDN and CDR2 FVKESK. Here the CDR3 DNA reads TGTGCCAGCAGCCAAGGGCACCGGTCCTACGAGCAGTACTTC. Residues: CASSQGHRSYEQYF.

This clonotype was counted many times. This chain connects TRBV5-5 to TRBJ2-7; TRBD1 matches at 10 bases. The CDR3 extends over 13 amino acids. J was trimmed by 6 bases and V by 0 bases; bases with no gene match: 0. Germline CDR1 and CDR2: SGHKS and YYEKEE (reference sequence). CDR3 in amino acids: CASSLGTGGEQYF. CDR3 nucleotide sequence: TGTGCCAGCAGCTTGGGGACAGGGGGCGAGCAGTACTTC.

J is TRBJ2-1 and V is TRBV7-2; 12 positions agree with TRBD2. CDR1 and CDR2 (germline): SGHTA, FQGNSA. V lost 5 bases to trimming and J lost 8 bases; unmatched junction nucleotides: 7. The CDR3 has 15 amino acids. The CDR3 DNA reads TGTGCCAGCAGCCTCTGGACTAGCGGGATTTATGAGCAGTTCTTC. This codes for CASSLWTSGIYEQFF. The variable domain in full, completed from reference TRBV7-2 and TRBJ2-1, reads GAGVSQSPSNKVTEKGKDVELRCDPISGHTALYWYRQSLGQGLEFLIYFQGNSAPDKSGLPSDRFSAERTGGSVSTLTIQRTQQEDSAVYLCASSLWTSGIYEQFFGPGTRLTVL.